The present TCR beta chain was sequenced within a study of response to subunit inactivated influenza vaccine. General study points: Authors proposed each seasonal influenza vaccination draws in few new T cells.

TCRdb re-called the RT-PCR reads through MiXCR, storing one row per CDR3 protein. The repertoire holds roughly 700,000 distinct CDR3 sequences, with around 13% as singletons. This clonotype appeared a few times. Antigen unknown. This specimen consisted of PBMCs from blood, obtained roughly 15 days before vaccination. This TCR derives from a man in his forties or fifties who received an inactivated influenza vaccine.

CDR3 in amino acids: CATSREGGPHDEQYF. The CDR3 DNA is TGTGCCACCAGCAGGGAAGGCGGGCCGCACGACGAGCAGTACTTC. The J gene is TRBJ2-7, the V gene TRBV15, with D possibly TRBD2 on 5 matching bases. With 3 bases removed from V and 5 bases from J, the gap between germline ends came to 17 bases. The CDR3 contains 15 residues. Germline V gene data show CDR1 as LNHNV and CDR2 as YYDKDF (reference sequence).